This TCR beta chain was captured by sequencing in a study of T cell repertoires in cytomegalovirus infection. Study overall: Both CMV infection and a matching HLA type were indicated by public TCR beta signatures. Overall study findings and caveats: CMV carriers having the relevant HLA were flagged by cumulative public TCR beta family frequency. The study found HLA-C-restricted CMV-specific TCR beta clonotypes dominating the ex vivo response.

This clonotype came up many times. Its target is unknown. TCRdb redid the calling of the reads with MiXCR, one entry per CDR3 protein. The sample contains more than 350,000 distinct CDR3 sequences, under 40% of which appear only once. V was clipped by 4 bases and J by 8 bases; unmatched bases: 19. The CDR3 has 18 amino acids. In germline, CDR1 is SGHTA, CDR2 FQGNSA. The sample consisted of PBMCs. The chain carries TRBV7-2 and TRBJ2-1; 8 bases agree with TRBD2. This receptor was identified in a human donor in good health (CMV status not recorded). Some clones in this sample may be carry-over from other donors' samples. The CDR3: CASSSTRPTTGGRHEQFF. The CDR3 DNA sequence: TGTGCCAGCAGCTCGACCCGCCCCACAACGGGGGGGCGACATGAGCAGTTCTTC.